This T cell receptor beta chain was observed in a study of cytomegalovirus exposure and HLA in healthy donors. Sequencing was performed with immunoSEQ multiplex PCR; in TCRdb, only in-frame clones are kept and a portion is missing. The table has over 150,000 clones, roughly 86% seen once. Sequenced input: PBMCs. This receptor was identified in a human donor in good health.

CDR3 DNA: TGTGCCAGCAGCTTAGGGATGTCTGCAGGGAACACTGAAGCTTTCTTT. This gives the protein CASSLGMSAGNTEAFF. V is TRBV7-2 and J is TRBJ1-1; D is undetermined. This CDR3 region has 16 residues. Germline V lookup: CDR1 SGHTA, CDR2 FQGNSA. The V and J ends lost 1 base and 1 base respectively, with 13 bases between them.